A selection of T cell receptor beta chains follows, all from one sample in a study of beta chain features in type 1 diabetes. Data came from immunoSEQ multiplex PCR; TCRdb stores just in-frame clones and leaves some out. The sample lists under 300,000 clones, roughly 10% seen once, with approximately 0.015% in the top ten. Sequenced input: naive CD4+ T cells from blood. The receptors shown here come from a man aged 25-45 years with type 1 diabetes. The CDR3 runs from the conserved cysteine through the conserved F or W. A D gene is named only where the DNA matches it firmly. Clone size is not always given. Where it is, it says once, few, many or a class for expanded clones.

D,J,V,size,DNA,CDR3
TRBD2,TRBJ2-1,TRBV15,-,TGTGCCACCTCTGGACTAGCGGGGGGCCGGGGTTTCAATGAGCAGTTCTTC,CATSGLAGGRGFNEQFF
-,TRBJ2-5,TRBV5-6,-,TGTGCCAGCAGCTTGAGGGGGCAAGAGACCCAGTACTTC,CASSLRGQETQYF
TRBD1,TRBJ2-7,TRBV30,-,TGTGCCTCCGGGACAGCCTACGAGCAGTACTTC,CASGTAYEQYF
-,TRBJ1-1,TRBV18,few,TGTGCCAGCTCACCGCGACAGATGAACACTGAAGCTTTCTTT,CASSPRQMNTEAFF
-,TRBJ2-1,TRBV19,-,TGTGCCAGTAGCCCGGGTTGGGCGGGGGCCTCGGATGAGCAGTTCTTC,CASSPGWAGASDEQFF
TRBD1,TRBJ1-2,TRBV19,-,TGTGGCTCACAGCCGGGACAGAACTATGGCTACACCTTC,CGSQPGQNYGYTF
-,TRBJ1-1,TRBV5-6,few,TGTGCCAGCAGAACCGACAGCGTGAACACTGAAGCTTTCTTT,CASRTDSVNTEAFF
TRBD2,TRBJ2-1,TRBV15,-,TGTGCCACCAGCTTCGTGGCGGGGGGCTACAATGAGCAGTTCTTC,CATSFVAGGYNEQFF
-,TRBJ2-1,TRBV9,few,TGTGCCAGCAGCGGTGGGGGGAGCTCCTACAATGAGCAGTTCTTC,CASSGGGSSYNEQFF
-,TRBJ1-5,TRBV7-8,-,TGTGCCAGCAGTTTAGAACGCACGCAGCGACAGCCCCAGCATTTT,CASSLERTQRQPQHF
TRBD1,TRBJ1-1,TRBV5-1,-,TGCGCCAGCAGCTTCGGGACAGGGTTGCGGACTGAAGCTTTCTTT,CASSFGTGLRTEAFF
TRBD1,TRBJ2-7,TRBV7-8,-,TGTGCCAGCAGCCCACGGACAGGGGTCCACTACGAGCAGTACTTC,CASSPRTGVHYEQYF
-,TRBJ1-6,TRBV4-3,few,TGCGCCAGCAGCCAAGCCCGAGGGGGTCCCAATTCACCCCTCCACTTT,CASSQARGGPNSPLHF
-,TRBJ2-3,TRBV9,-,TGTGCCAGCAGCGTAATCGGGGAAACAGATACGCAGTATTTT,CASSVIGETDTQYF
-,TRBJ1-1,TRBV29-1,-,TGCAGCGTTGGCCCCCTCGGGGGGTCCACTGAAGCTTTCTTT,CSVGPLGGSTEAFF
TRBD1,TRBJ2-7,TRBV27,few,TGTGCCAGCAGTCTACGGACAGGGGGCGAGAAGTACTTC,CASSLRTGGEKYF
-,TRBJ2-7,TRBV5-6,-,TGTGCCAGCAGCCCTAAGACCCTTCTCGGGGCCTACGAGCAGTACTTC,CASSPKTLLGAYEQYF
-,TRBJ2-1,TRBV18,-,TGTGCCAGCTCACCTCTGGTAGGGGGGCAGTTCTTC,CASSPLVGGQFF
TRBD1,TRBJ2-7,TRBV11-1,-,TGTGCCAGCAGCTTAGCGTCGGGGAGGACAGGGATCACCTACGAGCAGTACTTC,CASSLASGRTGITYEQYF
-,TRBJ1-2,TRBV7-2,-,TGTGCCAGCAGCTTAGCGTCGGGTATATATGGCTACACCTTC,CASSLASGIYGYTF
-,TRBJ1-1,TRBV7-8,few,TGTGCCAGCAGCCCTCCCCCGTACAGTACGAACACTGAAGCTTTCTTT,CASSPPPYSTNTEAFF
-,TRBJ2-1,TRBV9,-,TGTGCCAGCAGCGTGGCCCCCGGAGGGTATGCCCATGAGCAGTTCTTC,CASSVAPGGYAHEQFF
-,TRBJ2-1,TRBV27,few,TGTGCCAGCAGTTTAGGACTGGTGGATGAGCAGTTCTTC,CASSLGLVDEQFF
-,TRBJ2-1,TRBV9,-,TGTGCCAGCAGCCCCATGGAGCCCGTCTCCTACAATGAGCAGTTCTTC,CASSPMEPVSYNEQFF
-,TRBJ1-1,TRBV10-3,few,TGTGCCATCAGTGAGTCGGGGAGCACTGAAGCTTTCTTT,CAISESGSTEAFF
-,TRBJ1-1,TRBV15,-,TGTGCCACCAGCAGAGGACAGATATTGAACACTGAAGCTTTCTTT,CATSRGQILNTEAFF
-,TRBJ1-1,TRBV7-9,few,TGTGCCAGCAGCTTAGTTGGGGGCGGGTTCGGCTATGAAGCTTTCTTT,CASSLVGGGFGYEAFF
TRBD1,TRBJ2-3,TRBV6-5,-,TGTGCCAGCAGTTACCCGGGACAGTCTGATACGCAGTATTTT,CASSYPGQSDTQYF
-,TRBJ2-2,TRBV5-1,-,TGCGCCAGCAGCCCCGGACAGAGTCGCACCGGGGAGCTGTTTTTT,CASSPGQSRTGELFF
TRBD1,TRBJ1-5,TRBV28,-,TGTGCCAGCAGTTCCCCAGGACAGGGTCATCAGCCCCAGCATTTT,CASSSPGQGHQPQHF
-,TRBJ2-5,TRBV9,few,TGTGCCAGCAGCGTAGGGACACCGCTTCTAGAGACCCAGTACTTC,CASSVGTPLLETQYF
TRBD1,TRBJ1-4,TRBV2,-,TGTGCCAGCGTCCCTCGGACAGGGTATAATGAAAAACTGTTTTTT,CASVPRTGYNEKLFF